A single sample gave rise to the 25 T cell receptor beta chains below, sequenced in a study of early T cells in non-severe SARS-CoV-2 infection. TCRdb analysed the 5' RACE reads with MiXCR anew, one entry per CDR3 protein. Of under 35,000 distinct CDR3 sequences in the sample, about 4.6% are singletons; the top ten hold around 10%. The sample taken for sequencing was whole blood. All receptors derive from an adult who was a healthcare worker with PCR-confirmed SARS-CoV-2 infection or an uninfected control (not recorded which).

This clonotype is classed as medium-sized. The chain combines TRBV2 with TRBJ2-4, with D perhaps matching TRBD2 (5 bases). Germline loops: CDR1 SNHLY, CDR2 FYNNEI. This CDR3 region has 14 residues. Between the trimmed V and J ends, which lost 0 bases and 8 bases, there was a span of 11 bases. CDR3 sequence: CASSEALLRDIQYF. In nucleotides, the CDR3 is TGTGCCAGCAGTGAAGCTCTCCTGAGGGACATTCAGTACTTC.

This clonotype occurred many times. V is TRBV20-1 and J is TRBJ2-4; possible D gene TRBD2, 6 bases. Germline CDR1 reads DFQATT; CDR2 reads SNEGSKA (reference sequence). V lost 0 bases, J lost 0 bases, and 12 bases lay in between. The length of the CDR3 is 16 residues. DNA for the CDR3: TGCAGTGCTAGAGATACGGGGGACTTAGCCAAAAACATTCAGTACTTC. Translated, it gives CSARDTGDLAKNIQYF.

The CDR3 DNA follows: TGCGCCAGCAGCAATATACGTACGGGGCACCAGCCCCAGCATTTT. This codes for CASSNIRTGHQPQHF. The chain links TRBV5-1 to TRBJ1-5, with D maybe TRBD1 (5 bases). Germline V lookup: CDR1 SGHRS, CDR2 YFSETQ. The CDR3 is 15 amino acids. V was pared by 4 bases and J by 7 bases, with 18 bases between.

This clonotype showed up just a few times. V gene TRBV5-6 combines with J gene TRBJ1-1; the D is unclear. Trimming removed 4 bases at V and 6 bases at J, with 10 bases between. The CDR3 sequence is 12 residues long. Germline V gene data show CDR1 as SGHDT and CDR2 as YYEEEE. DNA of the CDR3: TGTGCCAGCAGCCTCCGGCGGGCTGAAGCTTTCTTT. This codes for CASSLRRAEAFF.

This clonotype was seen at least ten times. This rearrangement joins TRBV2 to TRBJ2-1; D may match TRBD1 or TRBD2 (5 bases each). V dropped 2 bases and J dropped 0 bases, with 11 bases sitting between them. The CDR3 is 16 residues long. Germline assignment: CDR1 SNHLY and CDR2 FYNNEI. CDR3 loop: CASSERGTSSYNEQFF. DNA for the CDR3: TGTGCCAGCAGTGAAAGGGGAACTAGCTCCTACAATGAGCAGTTCTTC. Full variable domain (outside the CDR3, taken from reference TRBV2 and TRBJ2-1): EPEVTQTPSHQVTQMGQEVILRCVPISNHLYFYWYRQILGQKVEFLVSFYNNEISEKSEIFDDQFSVERPDGSNFTLKIRSTKLEDSAMYFCASSERGTSSYNEQFFGPGTRLTVL.

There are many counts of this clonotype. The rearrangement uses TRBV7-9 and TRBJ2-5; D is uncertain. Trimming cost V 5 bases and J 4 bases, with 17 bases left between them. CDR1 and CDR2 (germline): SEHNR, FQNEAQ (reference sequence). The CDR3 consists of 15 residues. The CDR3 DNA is TGTGCCAGCAGCGCGACACCTGAAGTCGGAGAGACCCAGTACTTC. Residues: CASSATPEVGETQYF. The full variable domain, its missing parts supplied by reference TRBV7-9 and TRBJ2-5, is DTGVSQNPRHKITKRGQNVTFRCDPISEHNRLYWYRQTLGQGPEFLTYFQNEAQLEKSRLLSDRFSAERPKGSFSTLEIQRTEQGDSAMYLCASSATPEVGETQYFGPGTRLLVL.

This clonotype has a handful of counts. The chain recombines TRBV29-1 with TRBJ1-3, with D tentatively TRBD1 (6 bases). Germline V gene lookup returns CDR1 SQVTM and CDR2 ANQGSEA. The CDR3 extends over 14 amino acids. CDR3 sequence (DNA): TGCAGTTCAGAGCAGGGGACCTCTGGAAACACCATATATTTT. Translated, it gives CSSEQGTSGNTIYF.

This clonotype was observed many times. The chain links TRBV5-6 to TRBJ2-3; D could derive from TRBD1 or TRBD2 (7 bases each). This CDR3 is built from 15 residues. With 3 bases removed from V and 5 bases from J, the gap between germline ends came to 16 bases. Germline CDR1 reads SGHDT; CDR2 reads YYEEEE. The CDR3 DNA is TGTGCCAGCAGCTCCCCAAGCAGGGGGGGAGATACGCAGTATTTT. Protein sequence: CASSSPSRGGDTQYF.

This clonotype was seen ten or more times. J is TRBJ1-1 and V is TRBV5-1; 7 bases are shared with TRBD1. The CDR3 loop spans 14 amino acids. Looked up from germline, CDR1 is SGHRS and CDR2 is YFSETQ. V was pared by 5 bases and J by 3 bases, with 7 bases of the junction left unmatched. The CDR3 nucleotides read TGCGCCAGCAGTTTTGCAGGGGGGGACACTGAAGCTTTCTTT. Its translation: CASSFAGGDTEAFF.

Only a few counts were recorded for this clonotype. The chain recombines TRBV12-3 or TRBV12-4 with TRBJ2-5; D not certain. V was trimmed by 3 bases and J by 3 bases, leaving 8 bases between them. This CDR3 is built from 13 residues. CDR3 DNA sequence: TGTGCCAGCAGTTTCCGCCTAAAAGAGACCCAGTACTTC. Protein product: CASSFRLKETQYF.

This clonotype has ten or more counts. CDR3 coding DNA: TGCAGCGTGGGTACTTCTCCTGGGGCCAACGTCCTGACTTTC. Translating gives CSVGTSPGANVLTF. The chain has TRBV29-1 and TRBJ2-6; D unclear. The CDR3 extends over 14 amino acids. V was pared by 6 bases and J by 2 bases, with 11 bases between. From germline, CDR1 is SQVTM and CDR2 ANQGSEA.

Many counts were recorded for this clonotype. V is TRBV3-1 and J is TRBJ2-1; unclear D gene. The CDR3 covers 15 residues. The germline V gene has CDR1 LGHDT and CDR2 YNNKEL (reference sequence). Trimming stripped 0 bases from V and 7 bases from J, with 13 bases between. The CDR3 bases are TGTGCCAGCAGCCAAGATAGGGTGGGTCGGAATGAGCAGTTCTTC. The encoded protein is CASSQDRVGRNEQFF.

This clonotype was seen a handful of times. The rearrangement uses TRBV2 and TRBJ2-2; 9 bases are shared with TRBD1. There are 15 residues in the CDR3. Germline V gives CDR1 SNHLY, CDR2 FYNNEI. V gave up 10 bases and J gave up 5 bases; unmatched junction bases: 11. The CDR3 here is CATSPGQGWTGELFF. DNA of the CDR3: TGTGCCACCAGCCCGGGACAGGGATGGACCGGGGAGCTGTTTTTT.

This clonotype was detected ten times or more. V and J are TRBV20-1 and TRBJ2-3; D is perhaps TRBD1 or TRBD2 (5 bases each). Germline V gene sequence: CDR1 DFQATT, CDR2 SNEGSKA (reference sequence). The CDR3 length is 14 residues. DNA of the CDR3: TGCAGCCAGGGAGTTGGCTGGGTTGCGGATACGCAGTATTTT. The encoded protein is CSQGVGWVADTQYF.

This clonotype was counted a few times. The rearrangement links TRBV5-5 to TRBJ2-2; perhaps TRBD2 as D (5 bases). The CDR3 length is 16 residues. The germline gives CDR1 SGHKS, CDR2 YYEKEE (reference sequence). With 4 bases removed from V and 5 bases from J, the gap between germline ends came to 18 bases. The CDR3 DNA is TGTGCCAGCAGCCGATACCGGGCCGGGGAGACCGGGGAGCTGTTTTTT. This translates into CASSRYRAGETGELFF.

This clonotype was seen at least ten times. The chain's CDR3 is CASSQDRTGEQYF. CDR3 in DNA: TGTGCCAGCAGCCAAGATAGGACAGGAGAGCAGTACTTC. The V gene is TRBV3-1, the J gene TRBJ2-7, with TRBD1 matching 7 bases. CDR1 is LGHDT and CDR2 is YNNKEL in the germline V gene (reference sequence). The V and J ends lost 0 bases and 7 bases, in that order; junction bases with no gene match: 3. The length of the CDR3 is 13 residues.

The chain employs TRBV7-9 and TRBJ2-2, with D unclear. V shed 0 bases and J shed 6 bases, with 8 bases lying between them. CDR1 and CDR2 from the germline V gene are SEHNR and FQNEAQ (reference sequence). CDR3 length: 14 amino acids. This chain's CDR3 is CASSLAGSAGELFF. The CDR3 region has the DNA TGTGCCAGCAGCTTAGCAGGATCGGCCGGGGAGCTGTTTTTT.

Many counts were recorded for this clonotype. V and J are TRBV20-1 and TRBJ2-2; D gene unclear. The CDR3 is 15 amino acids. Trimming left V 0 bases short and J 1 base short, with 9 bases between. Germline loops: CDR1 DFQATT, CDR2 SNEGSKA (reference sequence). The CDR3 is CSARDFQKNTGELFF. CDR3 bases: TGCAGTGCTAGAGATTTTCAGAAGAACACCGGGGAGCTGTTTTTT.

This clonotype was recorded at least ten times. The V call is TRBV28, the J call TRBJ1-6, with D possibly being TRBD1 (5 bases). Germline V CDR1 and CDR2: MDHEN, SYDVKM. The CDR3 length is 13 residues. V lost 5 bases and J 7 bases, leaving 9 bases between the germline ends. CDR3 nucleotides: TGTGCCAGCAGTCCTGGGGGAAATTCACCCCTCCACTTT. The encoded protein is CASSPGGNSPLHF.

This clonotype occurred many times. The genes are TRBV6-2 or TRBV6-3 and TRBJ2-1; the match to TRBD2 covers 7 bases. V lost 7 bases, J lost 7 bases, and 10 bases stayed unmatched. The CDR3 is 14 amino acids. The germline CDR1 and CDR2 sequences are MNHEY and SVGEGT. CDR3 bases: TGTGCCAGCAAGACCGCTAATAGCGGGAATGAGCAGTTCTTC. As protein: CASKTANSGNEQFF.

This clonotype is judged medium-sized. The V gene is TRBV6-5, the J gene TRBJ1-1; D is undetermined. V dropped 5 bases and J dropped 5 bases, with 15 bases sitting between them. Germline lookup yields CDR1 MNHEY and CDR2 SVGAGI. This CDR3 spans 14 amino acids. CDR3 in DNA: TGTGCCAGCAGTGAGCCGGCCAGAGGGACTGAAGCTTTCTTT. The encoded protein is CASSEPARGTEAFF.

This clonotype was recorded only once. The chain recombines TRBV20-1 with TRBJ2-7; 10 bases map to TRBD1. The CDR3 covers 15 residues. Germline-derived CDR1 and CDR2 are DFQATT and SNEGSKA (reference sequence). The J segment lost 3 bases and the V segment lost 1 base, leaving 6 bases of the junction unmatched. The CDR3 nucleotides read TGCAGTGCTAGAGGCCCGGGACAGGGGTTCTACGAGCAGTACTTC. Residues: CSARGPGQGFYEQYF.

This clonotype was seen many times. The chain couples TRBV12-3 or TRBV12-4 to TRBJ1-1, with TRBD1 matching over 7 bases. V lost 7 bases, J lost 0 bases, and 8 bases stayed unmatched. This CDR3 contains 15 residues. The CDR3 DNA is TGTGCCAGCACCTCACAGGGGTTAATGAACACTGAAGCTTTCTTT. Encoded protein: CASTSQGLMNTEAFF.

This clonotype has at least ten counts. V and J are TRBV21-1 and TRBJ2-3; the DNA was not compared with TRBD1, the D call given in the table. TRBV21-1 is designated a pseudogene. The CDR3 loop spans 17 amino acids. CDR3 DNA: TGTGCCAGCAGCAACCGGGACAGGGACCAAATCACAGATACGCAGTATTTT. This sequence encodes CASSNRDRDQITDTQYF.

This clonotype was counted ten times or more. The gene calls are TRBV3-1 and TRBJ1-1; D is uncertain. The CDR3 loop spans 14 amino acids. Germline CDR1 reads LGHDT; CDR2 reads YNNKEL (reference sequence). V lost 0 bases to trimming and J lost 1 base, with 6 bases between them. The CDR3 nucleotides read TGTGCCAGCAGCCAAGAGCCAGGGAACACTGAAGCTTTCTTT. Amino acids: CASSQEPGNTEAFF.